This entry lists 6 T cell receptor beta chains sequenced from one sample in a study of CD8+ T cells in alopecia areata. Isolated RNA was reverse transcribed into cDNA used as the sequencing template. Profiled with immunoSEQ multiplex PCR; TCRdb holds only in-frame clones, not every one. This sample yields roughly 150,000 clones, of which 55% are seen a single time; more than 4.5% belongs to the top ten. The source material was CD4+ T cells sorted from blood. Receptors originate from a human donor in good health.

The CDR3 bases are TGTGCCAGCAGCCTGGACTCAGAGCGAGAGCAGTTCTTC. Protein: CASSLDSEREQFF. This sequence joins TRBV12-1 and TRBJ2-1; the table's D call of TRBD2 was not tested on the DNA. TRBV12-1 is termed a pseudogene. This CDR3 spans 13 amino acids.

The chain joins TRBV29-1 to TRBJ2-7; the match to TRBD2 covers 7 bases. Germline V gene lookup returns CDR1 SQVTM and CDR2 ANQGSEA. The ends lost 7 bases at V and 2 bases at J; junction bases unmatched: 14. This CDR3 has 15 amino acids. This CDR3 reads CSAYALLGGTYEQYF. The CDR3 nucleotides read TGCAGCGCTTACGCGTTACTCGGGGGGACCTACGAGCAGTACTTC.

The chain has TRBV19 and TRBJ2-2; D perhaps matches TRBD2 (6 bases). V was trimmed by 8 bases and J by 0 bases, leaving 10 bases between them. Looked up from germline, CDR1 is LNHDA and CDR2 is SQIVND (reference sequence). This CDR3 is built from 14 residues. The CDR3 DNA is TGTGCCAGTGGGAGGACGCCGAACACCGGGGAGCTGTTTTTT. Translating it yields CASGRTPNTGELFF.

The chain combines TRBV29-1 with TRBJ1-1; perhaps TRBD1 as D (6 bases). Trimming removed 8 bases at V and 1 base at J, with 14 bases between. CDR1 SQVTM and CDR2 ANQGSEA come from the germline V gene. The CDR3 length is 13 residues. Here the CDR3 reads CSYDTGPNTEAFF. CDR3 sequence (DNA): TGCAGCTATGATACAGGGCCGAACACTGAAGCTTTCTTT.

The chain combines TRBV4-2 with TRBJ2-1, with no clear D. The CDR3 is 15 amino acids. In germline, CDR1 is LGHNA, CDR2 YNFKEQ. Between the trimmed V and J ends, which lost 0 bases and 6 bases, there was a span of 12 bases. Here the CDR3 reads CASSQDNRAINEQFF. CDR3 DNA sequence: TGTGCCAGCAGCCAAGACAATAGGGCTATCAATGAGCAGTTCTTC.

This chain links TRBV5-1 with TRBJ2-5; the match to TRBD1 covers 7 bases. CDR3 length equals 14 residues. Unmatched junction bases numbered 3, after V lost 3 bases and J lost 1 base. Germline V CDR1 and CDR2: SGHRS, YFSETQ. CDR3 loop: CASSYRDSQETQYF. The CDR3 DNA reads TGCGCCAGCAGCTACCGGGACAGCCAAGAGACCCAGTACTTC. The variable domain in full, with the rest retrieved from reference TRBV5-1 and TRBJ2-5, is KAGVTQTPRYLIKTRGQQVTLSCSPISGHRSVSWYQQTPGQGLQFLFEYFSETQRNKGNFPGRFSGRQFSNSRSEMNVSTLELGDSALYLCASSYRDSQETQYFGPGTRLLVL.